This T cell receptor (beta chain) is from a study of T cells in Graves' hyperthyroidism and ophthalmopathy. Germline loops: CDR1 GTSNPN, CDR2 SVGIG (reference sequence). V gave up 0 bases and J gave up 6 bases; unmatched junction bases: 9. This CDR3 has 15 residues. The source material, RNA transcripts, was used to amplify TCR beta CDR3 regions. HTBI primers were employed in a first-round RT-PCR of the TCR CDR3. One entry per CDR3 protein, called by TCRdb with MiXCR from the multiplex PCR reads. The data show 250,000 or so distinct CDR3 sequences, with roughly 15% seen just once and about 33% held by the top ten. This clonotype was detected many times.

What was sequenced was blood. This chain links TRBV30 with TRBJ2-7; 9 bases match TRBD2. This TCR derives from a woman aged 50 to 60 with Graves' hyperthyroidism that later progressed to Graves' ophthalmopathy. The CDR3 protein is CAWSVVPSGTREQYF. The CDR3 nucleotides read TGTGCCTGGAGTGTAGTACCTAGCGGGACGCGCGAGCAGTACTTC.